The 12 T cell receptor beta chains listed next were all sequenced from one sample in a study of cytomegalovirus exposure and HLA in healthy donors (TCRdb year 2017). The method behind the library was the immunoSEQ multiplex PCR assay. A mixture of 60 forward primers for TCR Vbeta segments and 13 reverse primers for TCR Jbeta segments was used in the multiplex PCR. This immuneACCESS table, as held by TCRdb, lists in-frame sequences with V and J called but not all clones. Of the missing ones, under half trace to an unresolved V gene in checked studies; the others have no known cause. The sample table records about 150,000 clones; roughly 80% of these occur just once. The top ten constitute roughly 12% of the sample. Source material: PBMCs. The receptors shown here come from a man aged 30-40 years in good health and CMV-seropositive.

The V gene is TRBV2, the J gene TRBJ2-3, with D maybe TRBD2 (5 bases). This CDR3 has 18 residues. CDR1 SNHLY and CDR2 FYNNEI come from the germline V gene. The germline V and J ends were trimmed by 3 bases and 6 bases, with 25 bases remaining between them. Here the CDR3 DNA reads TGTGCCAGCAGTGAGGTCCCGGTCTGGCGGGTGTCCCCGGATACGCAGTATTTT. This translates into CASSEVPVWRVSPDTQYF.

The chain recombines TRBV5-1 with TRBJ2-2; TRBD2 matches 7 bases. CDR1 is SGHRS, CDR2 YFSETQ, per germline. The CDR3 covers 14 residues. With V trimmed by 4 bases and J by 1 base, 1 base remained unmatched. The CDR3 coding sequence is TGCGCCAGCAGCAGGGAGGGGAACACCGGGGAGCTGTTTTTT. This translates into CASSREGNTGELFF. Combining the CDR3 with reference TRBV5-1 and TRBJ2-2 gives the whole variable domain KAGVTQTPRYLIKTRGQQVTLSCSPISGHRSVSWYQQTPGQGLQFLFEYFSETQRNKGNFPGRFSGRQFSNSRSEMNVSTLELGDSALYLCASSREGNTGELFFGEGSRLTVL.

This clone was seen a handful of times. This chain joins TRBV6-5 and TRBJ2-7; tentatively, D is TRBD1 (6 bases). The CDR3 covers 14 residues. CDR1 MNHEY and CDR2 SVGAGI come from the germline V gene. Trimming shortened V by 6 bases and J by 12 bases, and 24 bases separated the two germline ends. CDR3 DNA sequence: TGTGCCAGCAGGGATACCCTACGGACAGATGATCTGTACTTC. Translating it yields CASRDTLRTDDLYF.

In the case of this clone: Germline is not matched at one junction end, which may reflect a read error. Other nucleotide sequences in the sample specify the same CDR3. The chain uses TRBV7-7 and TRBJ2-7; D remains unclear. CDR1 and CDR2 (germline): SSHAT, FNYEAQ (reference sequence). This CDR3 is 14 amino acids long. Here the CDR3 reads CASSPSENSYEQYF. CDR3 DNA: TGTGCTAGCAGCCCTTCGGAGAACTCCTACGAGCAGTACTTC.

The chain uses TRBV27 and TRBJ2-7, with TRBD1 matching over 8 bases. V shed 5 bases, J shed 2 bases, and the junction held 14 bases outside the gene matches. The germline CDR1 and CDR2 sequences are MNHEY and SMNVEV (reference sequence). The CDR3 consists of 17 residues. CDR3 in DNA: TGTGCCAGCAGTCCACCCCCCGGGACAGGCCGCCCCTACGAGCAGTACTTC. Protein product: CASSPPPGTGRPYEQYF.

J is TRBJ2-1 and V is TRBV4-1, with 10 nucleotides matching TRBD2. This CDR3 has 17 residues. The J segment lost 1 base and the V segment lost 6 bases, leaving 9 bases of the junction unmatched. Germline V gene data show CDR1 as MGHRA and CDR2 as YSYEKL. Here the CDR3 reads CASSSGLAEKSYNEQFF. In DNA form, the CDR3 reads TGCGCCAGCAGTTCCGGACTAGCGGAGAAATCCTACAATGAGCAGTTCTTC.

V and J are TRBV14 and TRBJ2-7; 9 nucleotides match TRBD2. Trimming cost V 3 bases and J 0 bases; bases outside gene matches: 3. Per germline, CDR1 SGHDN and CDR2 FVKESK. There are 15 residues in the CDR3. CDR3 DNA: TGTGCCAGCAGCCACTCTAGCGGGAACTCCTACGAGCAGTACTTC. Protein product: CASSHSSGNSYEQYF.

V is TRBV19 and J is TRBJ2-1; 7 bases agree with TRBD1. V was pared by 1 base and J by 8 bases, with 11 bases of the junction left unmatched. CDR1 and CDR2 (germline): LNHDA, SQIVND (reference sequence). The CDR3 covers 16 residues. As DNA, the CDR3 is TGTGCCAGTAGTATAGCGGAGCTAAGGGGGCACGATGAGCAGTTCTTC. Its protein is CASSIAELRGHDEQFF.

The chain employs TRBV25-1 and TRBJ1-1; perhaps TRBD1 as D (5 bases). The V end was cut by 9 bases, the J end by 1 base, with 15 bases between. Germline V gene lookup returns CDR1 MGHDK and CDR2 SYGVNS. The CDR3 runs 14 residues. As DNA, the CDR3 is TGTGCCAGTAAGCACGGGGGAACGAACACTGAAGCTTTCTTT. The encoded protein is CASKHGGTNTEAFF. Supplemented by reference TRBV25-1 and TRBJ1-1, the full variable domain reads EADIYQTPRYLVIGTGKKITLECSQTMGHDKMYWYQQDPGMELHLIHYSYGVNSTEKGDLSSESTVSRIRTEHFPLTLESARPSHTSQYLCASKHGGTNTEAFFGQGTRLTVV.

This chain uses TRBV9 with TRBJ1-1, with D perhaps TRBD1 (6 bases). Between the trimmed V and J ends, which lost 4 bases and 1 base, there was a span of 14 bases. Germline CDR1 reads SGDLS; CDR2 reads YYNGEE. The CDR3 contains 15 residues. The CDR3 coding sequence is TGTGCCAGCAGCTCTCAAGGGACACAGAACACTGAAGCTTTCTTT. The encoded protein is CASSSQGTQNTEAFF. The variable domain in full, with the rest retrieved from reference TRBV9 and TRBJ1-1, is DSGVTQTPKHLITATGQRVTLRCSPRSGDLSVYWYQQSLDQGLQFLIQYYNGEERAKGNILERFSAQQFPDLHSELNLSSLELGDSALYFCASSSQGTQNTEAFFGQGTRLTVV.

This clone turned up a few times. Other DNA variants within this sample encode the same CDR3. This chain's CDR3 is CATSRRQGADYGYTF. The CDR3 region has the DNA TGTGCCACCAGCAGGAGACAGGGGGCCGACTATGGCTACACCTTC. The chain employs TRBV15 and TRBJ1-2, with 10 bases aligning to TRBD1. The CDR3 covers 15 residues. Germline V gene lookup returns CDR1 LNHNV and CDR2 YYDKDF (reference sequence). J gave up 3 bases and V 3 bases, and 4 bases lay outside the gene matches. Supplemented by reference TRBV15 and TRBJ1-2, the full variable domain reads DAMVIQNPRYQVTQFGKPVTLSCSQTLNHNVMYWYQQKSSQAPKLLFHYYDKDFNNEADTPDNFQSRRPNTSFCFLDIRSPGLGDTAMYLCATSRRQGADYGYTFGSGTRLTVV.

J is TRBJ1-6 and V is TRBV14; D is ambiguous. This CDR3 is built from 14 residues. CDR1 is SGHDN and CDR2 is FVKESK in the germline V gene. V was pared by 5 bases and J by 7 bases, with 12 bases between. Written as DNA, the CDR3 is TGTGCCAGCAGCTACCGAGCCTGGAATTCACCCCTCCACTTT. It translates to CASSYRAWNSPLHF.